This T cell receptor beta chain is drawn from a study of blood T cell repertoires in COVID-19. Whole-study context: Samples of COVID-19 (acute and convalescent) were obtained from the United States, Italy and Spain. Sources were T cells, B-cell-depleted T cells, or PBMCs; the material itself was cDNA or gDNA.

The CDR3 totals 16 residues. Germline V lookup: CDR1 MNHNS, CDR2 SASEGT. The J segment lost 1 base and the V segment lost 5 bases, leaving 7 bases of the junction unmatched. In the study's own analysis: By means of reference gene primer amplification, nucleated cell counts were estimated. Assay: immunoSEQ multiplex PCR; the TCRdb copy retains only in-frame clones and omits some. V, J and clone size reflect that table, while D and trimming were determined from the DNA. Seen here are about 100,000 clones, roughly 83% observed once, and the top ten hold roughly 4.3%. This TCR was recovered from a human donor in a cohort sampled during active COVID-19. The sample was peripheral blood. This chain links TRBV6-1 with TRBJ2-3; 9 bases are a match to TRBD2. This CDR3 is CASSQVIAGGTDTQYF. In DNA form, the CDR3 reads TGTGCCAGCAGTCAAGTTATAGCGGGGGGCACAGATACGCAGTATTTT.